This T cell receptor beta chain was captured in a study of radiotherapy plus CTLA-4 blockade in lung cancer. There are 13 residues in the CDR3. Germline V gives CDR1 SGHTA, CDR2 FQGTGA. V dropped 0 bases and J dropped 7 bases, with 9 bases sitting between them. Chemo-refractory metastatic non-small-cell lung cancer patients underwent focal radiation alongside CTLA-4 blockade with ipilimumab. Profiled with immunoSEQ multiplex PCR; TCRdb holds only in-frame clones, not every one. The data hold 45,000 or so clones, with 73% observed a single time. The J gene is TRBJ1-1, the V gene TRBV7-3, with D uncertain. The input for sequencing was peripheral blood, taken from a patient treated with radiotherapy plus ipilimumab. The TCR was taken from a human donor with non-small cell lung cancer who had a complete response to radiotherapy plus ipilimumab. DNA for the CDR3: TGTGCCAGCAGCTTAACTGGCGGGATTGAAGCTTTCTTT. It yields the protein CASSLTGGIEAFF.